A selection of T cell receptor beta chains follows, all from one sample in a study of cytomegalovirus exposure and HLA in healthy donors. Assay: immunoSEQ multiplex PCR; the TCRdb copy retains only in-frame clones and omits some. Here the sample spans under 200,000 clones, over 70% being singletons. Sequencing input: PBMCs. The source of these receptors is a male donor in good health and CMV-seropositive. CDR3s include the opening cysteine and the closing phenylalanine or tryptophan. A D gene is named only where the DNA matches it firmly. Size values are once, few and many counts, or a class for expanded clones, and some rows have none.

d_gene	j_gene	abundance	v_gene	len	CDR3aa	CDR3nt
NA	TRBJ1-1	NA	TRBV19	11	CASSTYTEAFF	TGTGCCAGTAGTACCTACACTGAAGCTTTCTTT
NA	TRBJ2-2	NA	TRBV7-9	15	CSSSLVGVYTGELFF	TGTTCCAGCAGCTTAGTCGGGGTTTACACCGGGGAGCTGTTTTTT
TRBD2	TRBJ2-1	once	TRBV10-1	16	CASSPVSGGSYNEQFF	TGCGCCAGCAGTCCCGTTAGCGGGGGGTCCTACAATGAGCAGTTCTTC
TRBD1	TRBJ1-1	few	TRBV2	15	CASSGTRGLGTEAFF	TGTGCCAGCAGTGGAACGAGGGGGCTAGGGACTGAAGCTTTCTTT
TRBD1	TRBJ2-3	NA	TRBV4-1	17	CASSPLGQGVNTDTQYF	TGCGCCAGCAGCCCGTTGGGACAGGGGGTGAACACAGATACGCAGTATTTT
NA	TRBJ2-2	NA	TRBV5-4	14	CASSLWGDTGELFF	TGTGCCAGCAGCTTGTGGGGAGACACCGGGGAGCTGTTTTTT
NA	TRBJ1-4	few	TRBV15	14	CATSRPTINEKLFF	TGTGCCACCAGCAGGCCTACCATTAATGAAAAACTGTTTTTT
NA	TRBJ1-1	NA	TRBV19	16	CASSIGPLGMNTEAFF	TGTGCCAGTAGTATTGGTCCCCTTGGCATGAACACTGAAGCTTTCTTT
TRBD2	TRBJ2-1	NA	TRBV5-1	15	CASSPLAGAHNEQFF	TGCGCCAGCAGCCCCCTAGCGGGGGCTCACAATGAGCAGTTCTTC
NA	TRBJ1-3	few	TRBV30	12	CGWAGSGNTIYF	TGTGGGTGGGCTGGCTCTGGAAACACCATATATTTT
TRBD1	TRBJ1-1	NA	TRBV9	16	CASSVGDRGLNTEAFF	TGTGCCAGCAGCGTAGGGGACAGGGGGCTTAACACTGAAGCTTTCTTT
TRBD1	TRBJ1-6	NA	TRBV5-1	15	CASSYGQEGNSPLHF	TGCGCCAGCAGCTACGGACAGGAGGGTAATTCACCCCTCCACTTT
NA	TRBJ1-4	NA	TRBV7-2	13	CASSLDLGEKLFF	TGTGCCAGCAGCTTAGACCTCGGGGAAAAACTGTTTTTT
NA	TRBJ2-5	NA	TRBV7-2	13	CASSLGLAETQYF	TGTGCCAGCAGCTTAGGGCTAGCGGAGACCCAGTACTTC
TRBD1	TRBJ1-2	NA	TRBV18	14	CASSIQGADYGYTF	TGTGCCAGCTCGATACAGGGGGCTGATTATGGCTACACCTTC
NA	TRBJ1-1	NA	TRBV29-1	13	CSVEEGGGTEAFF	TGCAGCGTTGAAGAAGGGGGAGGGACTGAAGCTTTCTTT
TRBD1	TRBJ1-1	NA	TRBV6-6	13	CASKGQANTEAFF	TGTGCCAGCAAGGGACAGGCGAACACTGAAGCTTTCTTT
NA	TRBJ2-5	NA	TRBV29-1	12	CSVERAQETQYF	TGCAGCGTTGAACGCGCCCAAGAGACCCAGTACTTC
NA	TRBJ1-1	NA	TRBV6-5	13	CASSYEVGTEAFF	TGTGCCAGCAGTTATGAGGTCGGCACTGAAGCTTTCTTT
TRBD1	TRBJ1-1	NA	TRBV18	16	CASSPPGPGGYTEAFF	TGTGCCAGCTCACCACCGGGTCCAGGGGGGTACACTGAAGCTTTCTTT
TRBD2	TRBJ2-3	NA	TRBV2	17	CAPGLALPQKSTDTQYF	TGTGCTCCGGGACTAGCTCTCCCCCAGAAGAGCACAGATACGCAGTATTTT
NA	TRBJ2-7	NA	TRBV9	12	CASSSGSYEQYF	TGTGCCAGCAGCTCGGGTTCCTACGAGCAGTACTTC
TRBD1	TRBJ1-2	NA	TRBV14	17	CASSQEQTGTGNYGYTF	TGTGCCAGCAGCCAAGAACAAACCGGGACAGGGAACTATGGCTACACCTTC
TRBD1	TRBJ2-1	NA	TRBV15	15	CATSRGGGPGNEQFF	TGTGCCACCAGCAGAGGAGGGGGCCCTGGCAATGAGCAGTTCTTC
NA	TRBJ1-2	once	TRBV5-1	12	CASKRDNYGYTF	TGCGCCAGCAAGAGGGATAACTATGGCTACACCTTC
NA	TRBJ2-1	NA	TRBV9	15	CASSVEGRGYNEQFF	TGTGCCAGCAGCGTAGAAGGACGGGGTTACAATGAGCAGTTCTTC
TRBD1	TRBJ1-6	NA	TRBV30	14	CAARWTGRNSPLHF	TGTGCCGCGCGATGGACAGGGCGGAATTCACCCCTCCACTTT
NA	TRBJ2-2	NA	TRBV2	14	CASRYDRNTGELFF	TGTGCCAGCAGGTATGACAGGAACACCGGGGAGCTGTTTTTT
TRBD2	TRBJ2-7	NA	TRBV7-8	14	CAGSSGTDSYEQYF	TGTGCCGGCTCCAGCGGGACTGACTCCTACGAGCAGTACTTC
TRBD1	TRBJ1-2	few	TRBV6-5	16	CASSYQAGGGNYGYTF	TGTGCCAGCAGTTACCAAGCAGGGGGAGGAAACTATGGCTACACCTTC
NA	TRBJ1-6	few	TRBV6-5	15	CASSRGGDWNSPLHF	TGTGCCAGCAGTCGAGGGGGGGATTGGAATTCACCCCTCCACTTT
NA	TRBJ1-6	NA	TRBV2	13	CASRQSYNSPLHF	TGTGCCAGCCGACAAAGCTATAATTCACCCCTCCACTTT
NA	TRBJ1-5	NA	TRBV19	15	CASSTTGSRNQPQHF	TGTGCCAGTAGTACCACCGGGAGTCGCAATCAGCCCCAGCATTTT
TRBD2	TRBJ2-7	NA	TRBV7-2	14	CASSLAGLAHEQYF	TGTGCCAGCAGCTTAGCCGGACTAGCCCACGAGCAGTACTTC
TRBD1	TRBJ1-1	NA	TRBV27	15	CASSPHPQGVGEAFF	TGTGCCAGCAGTCCACACCCACAGGGGGTGGGTGAAGCTTTCTTT
NA	TRBJ1-5	NA	TRBV29-1	13	CSAGTSSNQPQHF	TGCAGCGCAGGGACTTCAAGCAATCAGCCCCAGCATTTT
NA	TRBJ1-5	NA	TRBV6-6	12	CAISEGSKPQHF	TGCGCGATATCGGAGGGGAGCAAGCCCCAGCATTTT
TRBD2	TRBJ2-3	NA	TRBV2	16	CARTNRTSPSTDTQYF	TGTGCCAGGACCAACAGGACTAGCCCCAGCACAGATACGCAGTATTTT
NA	TRBJ2-7	once	TRBV10-2	12	CASSPSGCEQYF	TGCGCCAGCAGTCCATCGGGGTGCGAGCAGTACTTC
NA	TRBJ2-7	once	TRBV15	12	CATSKDSYEQYF	TGTGCCACCAGCAAAGACAGCTACGAGCAGTACTTC
NA	TRBJ1-2	NA	TRBV6-5	13	CATSPIRGGGYTF	TGTGCCACCTCGCCAATCAGGGGAGGGGGCTACACCTTC
TRBD2	TRBJ2-3	NA	TRBV9	16	CASSVAGGFSTDTQYF	TGTGCCAGCAGCGTAGCGGGGGGGTTTTCGACAGATACGCAGTATTTT
NA	TRBJ1-2	NA	TRBV15	13	CATSRGGDYGYTF	TGTGCCACCAGCAGAGGGGGGGACTATGGCTACACCTTC
NA	TRBJ1-2	NA	TRBV6-1	14	CASSEVRGGYGYTF	TGTGCCAGCAGTGAGGTCAGGGGAGGGTATGGCTACACCTTC
NA	TRBJ2-2	NA	TRBV6-5	14	CASRPDTNTGELFF	TGTGCCAGCAGGCCCGACACCAACACCGGGGAGCTGTTTTTT
TRBD2	TRBJ2-7	NA	TRBV2	13	CASRAGGPYEQYF	TGTGCCAGCAGGGCGGGGGGGCCCTACGAGCAGTACTTC
NA	TRBJ2-5	NA	TRBV4-1	13	CASSQGWRETQYF	TGCGCCAGCAGCCAAGGTTGGAGGGAGACCCAGTACTTC
TRBD1	TRBJ1-4	few	TRBV11-2	15	CASSLGQMANEKLFF	TGTGCCAGCAGCTTGGGACAGATGGCTAATGAAAAACTGTTTTTT
TRBD2	TRBJ2-1	NA	TRBV10-2	15	CASSETGGAYNEQFF	TGCGCCAGCAGTGAGACGGGGGGAGCCTACAATGAGCAGTTCTTC
TRBD1	TRBJ2-7	NA	TRBV19	13	CARLDREDYEQYF	TGTGCCAGACTGGACAGGGAAGACTACGAGCAGTACTTC
NA	TRBJ1-2	NA	TRBV7-9	15	CASSLTQGANYGYTF	TGTGCCAGCAGTCTCACACAGGGAGCTAACTATGGCTACACCTTC